This T cell receptor (beta chain) was identified in a study of lymphopenia after photon versus proton radiotherapy. Turning to this clone: What it binds is unknown.

Overall study results and limits: Oligoclonal CD8+ Temra expansion after nadir drove photon patients' diversity drop. Survival link was tested only in deceased patients; proton benefit remains a possibility.

Only in-frame clones appear in the TCRdb table, and some are missing; sequencing was by immunoSEQ multiplex PCR. The profile covers about 61,000 clones, with approximately 86% appearing a single time and more than 2% taken by the ten largest. The CDR3 sequence is 15 residues long. Germline V gene data show CDR1 as SGHTA and CDR2 as FQGNSA. Trimming removed 5 bases at V and 1 base at J, with 14 bases between. Sequences were derived from peripheral blood, sampled from a patient treated with photon-based radiotherapy. The TCR originated in a man between 35 and 55 years old with gastric cancer. The chain recombines TRBV7-2 with TRBJ2-5; TRBD2 might be the D (6 bases). Written as DNA, the CDR3 is TGTGCCAGCAGCCCCAAGCCCGGGGGCCAAGAGACCCAGTACTTC. It encodes CASSPKPGGQETQYF.